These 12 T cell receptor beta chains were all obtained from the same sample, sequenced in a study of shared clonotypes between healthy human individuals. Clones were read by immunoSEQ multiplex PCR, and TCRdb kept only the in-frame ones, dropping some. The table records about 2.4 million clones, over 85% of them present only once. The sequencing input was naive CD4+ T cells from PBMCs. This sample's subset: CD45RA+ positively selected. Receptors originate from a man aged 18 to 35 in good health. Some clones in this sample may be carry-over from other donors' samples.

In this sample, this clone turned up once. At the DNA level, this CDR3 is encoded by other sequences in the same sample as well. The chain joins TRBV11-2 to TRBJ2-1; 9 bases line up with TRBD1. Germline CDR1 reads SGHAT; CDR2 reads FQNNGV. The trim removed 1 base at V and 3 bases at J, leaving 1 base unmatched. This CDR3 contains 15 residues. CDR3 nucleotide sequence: TGTGCCAGCAGCTTAGGACAGGGGGTCTACAATGAGCAGTTCTTC. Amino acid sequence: CASSLGQGVYNEQFF.

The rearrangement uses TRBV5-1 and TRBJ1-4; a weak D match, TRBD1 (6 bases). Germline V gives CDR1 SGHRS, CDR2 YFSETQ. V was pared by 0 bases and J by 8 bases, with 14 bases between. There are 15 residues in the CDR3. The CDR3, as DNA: TGCGCCAGCAGCTTGGAAGGGGGGAGAATGGAAAAACTGTTTTTT. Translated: CASSLEGGRMEKLFF.

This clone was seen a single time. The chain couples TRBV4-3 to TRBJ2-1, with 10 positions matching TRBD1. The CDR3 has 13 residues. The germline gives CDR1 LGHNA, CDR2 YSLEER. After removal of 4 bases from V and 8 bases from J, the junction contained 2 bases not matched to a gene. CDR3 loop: CASSLGTGDEQFF. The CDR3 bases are TGCGCCAGCAGCCTTGGGACAGGGGATGAGCAGTTCTTC.

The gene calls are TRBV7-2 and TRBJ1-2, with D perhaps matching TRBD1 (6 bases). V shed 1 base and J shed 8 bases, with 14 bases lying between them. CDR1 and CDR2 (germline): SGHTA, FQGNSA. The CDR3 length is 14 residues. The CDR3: CASSLGGAGEGYTF. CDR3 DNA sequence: TGTGCCAGCAGCTTAGGGGGAGCAGGGGAGGGCTACACCTTC.

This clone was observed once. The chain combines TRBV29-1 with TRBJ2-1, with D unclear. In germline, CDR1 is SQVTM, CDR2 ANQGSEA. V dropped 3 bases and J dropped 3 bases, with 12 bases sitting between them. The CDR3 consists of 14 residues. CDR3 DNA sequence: TGCAGCGTTGAGCTGGCAACCGGCTACAATGAGCAGTTCTTC. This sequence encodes CSVELATGYNEQFF.

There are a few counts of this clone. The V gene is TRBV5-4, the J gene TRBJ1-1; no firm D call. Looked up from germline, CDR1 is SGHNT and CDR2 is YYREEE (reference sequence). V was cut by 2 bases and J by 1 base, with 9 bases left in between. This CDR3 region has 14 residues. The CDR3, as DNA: TGTGCCAGCAGCTTATTCACAGAGAACACTGAAGCTTTCTTT. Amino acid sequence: CASSLFTENTEAFF. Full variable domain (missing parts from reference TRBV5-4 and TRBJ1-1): ETGVTQSPTHLIKTRGQQVTLRCSSQSGHNTVSWYQQALGQGPQFIFQYYREEENGRGNFPPRFSGLQFPNYSSELNVNALELDDSALYLCASSLFTENTEAFFGQGTRLTVV.

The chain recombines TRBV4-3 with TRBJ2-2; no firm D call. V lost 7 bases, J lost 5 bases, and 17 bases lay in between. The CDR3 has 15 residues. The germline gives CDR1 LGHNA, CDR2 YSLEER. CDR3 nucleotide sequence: TGCGCCAGCACCCCTGGTGTGAGACCAACCGGGGAGCTGTTTTTT. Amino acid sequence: CASTPGVRPTGELFF.

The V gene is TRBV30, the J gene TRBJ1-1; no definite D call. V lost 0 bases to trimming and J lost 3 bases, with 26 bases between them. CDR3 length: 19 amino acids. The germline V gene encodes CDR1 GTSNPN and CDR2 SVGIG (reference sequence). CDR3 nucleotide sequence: TGTGCCTGGAGTGTACGCCAAACTCCCCGGCAGGTTAACGACACTGAAGCTTTCTTT. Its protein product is CAWSVRQTPRQVNDTEAFF.

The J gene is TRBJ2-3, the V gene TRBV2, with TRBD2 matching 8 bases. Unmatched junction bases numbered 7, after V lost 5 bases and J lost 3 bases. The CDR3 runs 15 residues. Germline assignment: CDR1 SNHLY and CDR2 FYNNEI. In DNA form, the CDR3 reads TGTGCCAGCAGTACCAAGCGGGAGTGGACAGATACGCAGTATTTT. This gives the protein CASSTKREWTDTQYF.

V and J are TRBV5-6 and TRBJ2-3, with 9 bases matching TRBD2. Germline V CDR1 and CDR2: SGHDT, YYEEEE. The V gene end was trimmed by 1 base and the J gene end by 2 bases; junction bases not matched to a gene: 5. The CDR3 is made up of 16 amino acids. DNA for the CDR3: TGTGCCAGCAGCTTGATGGGACTAGCATACACAGATACGCAGTATTTT. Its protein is CASSLMGLAYTDTQYF. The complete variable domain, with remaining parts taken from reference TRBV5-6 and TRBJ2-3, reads DAGVTQSPTHLIKTRGQQVTLRCSPKSGHDTVSWYQQALGQGPQFIFQYYEEEERQRGNFPDRFSGHQFPNYSSELNVNALLLGDSALYLCASSLMGLAYTDTQYFGPGTRLTVL.

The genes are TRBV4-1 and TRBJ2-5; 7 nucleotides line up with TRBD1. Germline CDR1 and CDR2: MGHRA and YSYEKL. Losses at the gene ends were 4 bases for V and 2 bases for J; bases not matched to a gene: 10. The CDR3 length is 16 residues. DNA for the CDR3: TGCGCCAGCAGCCGTACTACGGGACAGACACAAGAGACCCAGTACTTC. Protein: CASSRTTGQTQETQYF.

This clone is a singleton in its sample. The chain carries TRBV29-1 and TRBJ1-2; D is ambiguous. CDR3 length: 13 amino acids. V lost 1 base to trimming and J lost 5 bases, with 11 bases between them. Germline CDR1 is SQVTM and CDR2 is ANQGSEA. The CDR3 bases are TGCAGCGTTGAAGTTGGAGGCCCATATGGCTACACCTTC. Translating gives CSVEVGGPYGYTF.